This TCR beta chain was captured in a study of blood T cell repertoires in COVID-19. Study-level information: From the United States, Italy and Spain came samples of acute and convalescent COVID-19. T cells, B-cell-depleted T cells, or PBMCs provided the cDNA or gDNA that served as material.

As handled by the study authors: Reference gene primers were amplified, and this amplification served to estimate nucleated cell counts. TCRdb's table, derived via immunoSEQ multiplex PCR, lists solely in-frame clones and lacks some. V, J and clone size are those of that table, while D and trimming were read from the DNA. The sample shows hundreds of thousands of clones, approximately 89% of them seen only once. Germline V gene data show CDR1 as SEHNR and CDR2 as FQNEAQ (reference sequence). CDR3 size: 14 residues. The junction had 5 bases not matched to a gene; V was cut back by 5 bases and J by 4 bases. During active infection, Seattle patients enrolled and were then monitored through disease.

This chain uses TRBV7-9 with TRBJ2-1; TRBD1 aligns across 7 bases. The sequence came from a man between 18 and 35 years old with COVID-19, enrolled during active disease. The sample consisted of peripheral blood. The CDR3 region has the DNA TGTGCCAGCAGCGGCCGGGACAGATACAATGAGCAGTTCTTC. Its protein product is CASSGRDRYNEQFF.